This T cell receptor beta chain emerged from a study of cytomegalovirus exposure and HLA in healthy donors. V lost 4 bases and J lost 2, with 9 bases in between. The CDR3 covers 13 residues. The germline CDR1 and CDR2 sequences are SGHNT and YYREEE (reference sequence). Study observations and caveats: The classifier, whose performance was assessed in both the original and validation cohorts, reportedly diagnosed cytomegalovirus status with high specificity and sensitivity. The authors assumed roughly uniform sequencing depth across donors for presence/absence analyses. There was a cluster of highly shared sequence variants that was likely a sequencing artifact. TCR sequences were mostly rare, though some public TCRs occurred in many donors.

The PCR used 60 Vbeta and 13 Jbeta primers. TCRdb keeps only in-frame clones here, not all; method: immunoSEQ multiplex PCR. The sample includes about 160,000 clones, around 74% of them seen just once. Worth noting for this clone: What it binds is unknown.

This TCR came from a woman under 40 in good health and CMV-seronegative. Material: PBMCs. The gene calls are TRBV5-4 and TRBJ1-2, with D perhaps matching TRBD1 (5 bases). The CDR3 DNA sequence: TGTGCCAGCAGCACAGACAGCAACTATGGCTACACCTTC. Translation gives CASSTDSNYGYTF. Using reference TRBV5-4 and TRBJ1-2 for the parts outside the CDR3, the full variable domain is ETGVTQSPTHLIKTRGQQVTLRCSSQSGHNTVSWYQQALGQGPQFIFQYYREEENGRGNFPPRFSGLQFPNYSSELNVNALELDDSALYLCASSTDSNYGYTFGSGTRLTVV.